These 12 T cell receptor beta chains were all obtained from the same sample, sequenced in a study of blood T cell repertoires in COVID-19. Only in-frame clones appear in the TCRdb table, and some are missing; sequencing was by immunoSEQ multiplex PCR. The table lists 300,000 to 350,000 clones, about nine tenths of them singletons. Sequencing was performed on PBMCs or T cells enriched from blood (not recorded which). The receptors originated from a woman between 18 and 29 years old who had recovered from COVID-19.

This clone was detected a few times. This chain uses TRBV7-9 with TRBJ1-1; a possible D gene is TRBD1 (6 bases). The CDR3 sequence is 14 residues long. V was cut by 4 bases and J by 5 bases, with 14 bases left in between. The germline V gene has CDR1 SEHNR and CDR2 FQNEAQ (reference sequence). CDR3 nucleotides: TGTGCCAGCAGCTCAAGCGGGGGCGAAACTGAAGCTTTCTTT. Protein product: CASSSSGGETEAFF.

J is TRBJ2-3 and V is TRBV4-2; the match to TRBD1 covers 8 bases. V lost 0 bases, J lost 2 bases, and 13 bases stayed unmatched. CDR3 length equals 19 residues. Germline V gene sequence: CDR1 LGHNA, CDR2 YNFKEQ. The CDR3 reads CASSQDTLLRQGNTDTQYF. In DNA form, the CDR3 reads TGTGCCAGCAGCCAAGATACTTTGTTGCGACAGGGGAACACAGATACGCAGTATTTT.

For this clone: Other DNA variants within this sample encode the same CDR3. The CDR3 DNA is TGTGCCAGCAGTTTACAGGGGAGCAATCAGCCCCAGCATTTT. This translates into CASSLQGSNQPQHF. The V call is TRBV27, the J call TRBJ1-5; D possibly corresponds to TRBD1 (6 bases). Germline loops: CDR1 MNHEY, CDR2 SMNVEV (reference sequence). CDR3 length: 14 amino acids. Between the trimmed V and J ends, which lost 2 bases and 1 base, there was a span of 6 bases.

V gene TRBV6-5 combines with J gene TRBJ1-2, with D perhaps matching TRBD1 (6 bases). V gave up 2 bases and J gave up 4 bases, with 14 bases separating them. This CDR3 has 15 amino acids. Germline V gives CDR1 MNHEY, CDR2 SVGAGI. The CDR3 region has the DNA TGTGCCAGCAGTTACAAAGGCAGGGGAGCCTATGGCTACACCTTC. Translating gives CASSYKGRGAYGYTF.

The chain uses TRBV28 and TRBJ1-6; 7 nucleotides align to TRBD1. CDR1 and CDR2 from the germline V gene are MDHEN and SYDVKM. The CDR3 covers 15 residues. Trimming took 4 bases from V and 10 from J; bases not matched to a gene: 10. CDR3 residues: CASSSDRVGYSPLHF. DNA for the CDR3: TGTGCCAGCAGTTCTGACAGGGTGGGGTACTCACCCCTCCACTTT.

V usage is TRBV24-1 and J usage is TRBJ1-2; 7 nucleotides match TRBD1. The V gene's germline CDR1 is KGHDR and CDR2 SFDVKD. The CDR3 extends over 16 amino acids. Germline trimming cut 4 bases from V and 5 bases from J; bases unmatched to any gene: 12. CDR3 protein: CATSDPGRGLRYGYTF. The CDR3 region has the DNA TGTGCCACCAGTGACCCCGGGAGGGGGCTACGTTATGGCTACACCTTC.

CDR3 in amino acids: CASRPIRGGTEAFF. In nucleotides, the CDR3 is TGTGCCAGCAGGCCAATCAGGGGTGGAACTGAAGCTTTCTTT. V usage is TRBV27 and J usage is TRBJ1-1; a possible D gene is TRBD1 (6 bases). This CDR3 comprises 14 residues. Trimming stripped 6 bases from V and 5 bases from J, with 16 bases between. Germline CDR1 is MNHEY and CDR2 is SMNVEV (reference sequence).

A single count supports this clone. CDR3 protein: CASSLFGKYYEQYF. In DNA, the CDR3 is TGTGCCAGCAGCTTATTTGGCAAGTACTACGAGCAGTACTTC. The chain couples TRBV11-2 to TRBJ2-7, with no clear D. The V gene lost 2 bases and the J gene lost 3 bases, with 11 bases spanning the gap. Germline V gene lookup returns CDR1 SGHAT and CDR2 FQNNGV. The CDR3 covers 14 residues. Filled out from reference TRBV11-2 and TRBJ2-7, the complete variable domain reads EAGVAQSPRYKIIEKRQSVAFWCNPISGHATLYWYQQILGQGPKLLIQFQNNGVVDDSQLPKDRFSAERLKGVDSTLKIQPAKLEDSAVYLCASSLFGKYYEQYFGPGTRLTVT.

The chain uses TRBV6-2 or TRBV6-3 and TRBJ1-6; D gene uncertain. Germline values: CDR1 MNHEY, CDR2 SVGEGT. The germline V and J ends were trimmed by 0 bases and 7 bases, with 10 bases remaining between them. The CDR3 contains 15 residues. The CDR3 DNA is TGTGCCAGCAGTTACTCGGGCGCAAGAAATTCACCCCTCCACTTT. It codes for CASSYSGARNSPLHF.

V is TRBV10-3 and J is TRBJ1-1; tentative D call: TRBD1 (6 bases). V lost 5 bases and J lost 3, with 13 bases in between. This CDR3 has 14 residues. Germline values: CDR1 ENHRY, CDR2 SYGVKD. The CDR3 DNA is TGTGCCATCAGTCTACAGGGTCGAGACACTGAAGCTTTCTTT. Amino acid sequence: CAISLQGRDTEAFF.

The rearrangement joins TRBV7-3 to TRBJ2-5, with 9 bases that match TRBD2. V shed 5 bases and J 2 bases; nucleotides not matched to a gene: 6. Germline V gene sequence: CDR1 SGHTA, CDR2 FQGTGA. The length of the CDR3 is 15 residues. The CDR3 protein is CASSILAGLQETQYF. CDR3 nucleotides: TGTGCCAGCAGCATTCTAGCGGGGTTACAAGAGACCCAGTACTTC.

This chain uses TRBV27 with TRBJ2-1; 14 bases agree with TRBD2. This CDR3 comprises 17 residues. Per the germline V gene, CDR1 is MNHEY and CDR2 is SMNVEV (reference sequence). After removal of 4 bases from V and 7 bases from J, the junction contained 9 bases not matched to a gene. The CDR3 region is CASSSRLAGGLRNEQFF. CDR3 in DNA: TGTGCCAGCAGTTCCCGACTAGCGGGGGGGCTGAGGAATGAGCAGTTCTTC.